This paragraph covers one T cell receptor beta chain sequence. Profiled with immunoSEQ multiplex PCR; TCRdb holds only in-frame clones, not every one. The sample has 500,000 to 750,000 clones, roughly 90% seen once. The data originate from a study of shared T cell receptors in the human thymus. There are 17 residues in the CDR3. Germline CDR1 MDHEN, CDR2 SYDVKM. The junction had 10 bases not matched to a gene; V was cut back by 2 bases and J by 3 bases. The same sample was also used in a study of human thymus T cells. That paper adds: Thymic samples were excised during corrective heart operations. Thymic as well as blood repertoires seemed to favor certain V and J genes unevenly. As related research reported, thymic repertoires overlapped highly among unrelated individuals.

This TCR came from a boy less than two years old with a congenital heart defect. The specimen sequenced was thymocytes. This chain uses TRBV28 with TRBJ2-7, with 10 bases that match TRBD1. CDR3 region: CASSLRPDRGRNYEQYF. The CDR3 nucleotides read TGTGCCAGCAGTTTACGACCCGACAGGGGGCGTAACTACGAGCAGTACTTC.